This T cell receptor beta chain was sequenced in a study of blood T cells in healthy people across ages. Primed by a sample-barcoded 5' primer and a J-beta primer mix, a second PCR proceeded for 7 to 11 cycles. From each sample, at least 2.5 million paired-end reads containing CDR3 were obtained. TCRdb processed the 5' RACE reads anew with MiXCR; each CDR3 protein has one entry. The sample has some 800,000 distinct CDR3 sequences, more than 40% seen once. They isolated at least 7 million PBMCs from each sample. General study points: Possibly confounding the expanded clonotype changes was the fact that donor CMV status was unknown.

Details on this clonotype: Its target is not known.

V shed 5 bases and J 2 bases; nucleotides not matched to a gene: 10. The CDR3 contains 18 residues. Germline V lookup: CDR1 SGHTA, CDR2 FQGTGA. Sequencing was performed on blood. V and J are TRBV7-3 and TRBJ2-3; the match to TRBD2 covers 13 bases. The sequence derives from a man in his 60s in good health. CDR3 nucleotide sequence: TGTGCCAGCAGCCGAACTAGCGGGGGGGGTGGGTTCACAGATACGCAGTATTTT. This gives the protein CASSRTSGGGGFTDTQYF.